The 10 T cell receptor beta chains in this list originate from one sample, sequenced in a study of identical twins. TCRdb re-called the 5' RACE reads through MiXCR, storing one row per CDR3 protein. Among hundreds of thousands of distinct CDR3 sequences, 8% to 9% were seen once, and the ten largest hold around 0.98%. These sequences were also reported in another study, on yellow fever vaccine responses in identical twins.

Sequenced material: PBMCs. These receptors came from a woman aged 18-29 years in good health.

This clonotype came up many times. This chain uses TRBV28 with TRBJ2-1; no firm D call. Germline loops: CDR1 MDHEN, CDR2 SYDVKM. The CDR3 has 14 residues. Trimming shortened V by 2 bases and J by 6 bases, and 11 bases separated the two germline ends. CDR3: CASSLPSPSNEQFF. Here the CDR3 DNA reads TGTGCCAGCAGTTTACCGTCACCCTCCAATGAGCAGTTCTTC.

V is TRBV7-2 and J is TRBJ2-4; D is unclear. CDR3 size: 15 residues. Trimming pared 5 bases from V and 0 bases from J, leaving 11 bases between. Per the germline V gene, CDR1 is SGHTA and CDR2 is FQGNSA. In DNA form, the CDR3 reads TGTGCCAGCAGCAACCCCGGACCAGCCAAAAACATTCAGTACTTC. It translates to CASSNPGPAKNIQYF.

This clonotype appeared a few times. The chain links TRBV12-3 or TRBV12-4 to TRBJ2-7, with TRBD1 matching over 9 bases. The J segment lost 0 bases and the V segment lost 4 bases, leaving 13 bases of the junction unmatched. This CDR3 region has 18 residues. Written as DNA, the CDR3 is TGTGCCAGCAGTTCACAGCCTTTTGGGACAGGGAGCTCCTACGAGCAGTACTTC. Protein: CASSSQPFGTGSSYEQYF.

This clonotype appeared many times. CDR3 amino acids: CASSPNSGVNNEQFF. CDR3 in DNA: TGTGCCAGCAGCCCGAACAGCGGGGTGAACAATGAGCAGTTCTTC. The chain has TRBV5-4 and TRBJ2-1, with 7 bases that match TRBD2. Germline V gene data show CDR1 as SGHNT and CDR2 as YYREEE (reference sequence). V gave up 4 bases and J gave up 5 bases; unmatched junction bases: 9. CDR3 length equals 15 residues.

The rearrangement joins TRBV29-1 to TRBJ2-1; possible D gene TRBD2, 6 bases. Germline V gene data show CDR1 as SQVTM and CDR2 as ANQGSEA. CDR3 size: 13 residues. The V and J ends lost 8 bases and 6 bases respectively, with 17 bases between them. CDR3 in amino acids: CSPPRDFFNEQFF. The DNA of the CDR3 is TGCAGCCCTCCCCGGGACTTTTTCAATGAGCAGTTCTTC.

This clonotype was seen a handful of times. The CDR3 loop is CASSQSRRKYSNQPQHF. Written as DNA, the CDR3 is TGCGCCAGCAGTCAATCGAGACGAAAGTATAGCAATCAGCCCCAGCATTTT. V usage is TRBV23-1 and J usage is TRBJ1-5; D call uncertain. TRBV23-1 is assigned to the ORF class and has an uncertain function. The CDR3 extends over 17 amino acids. V lost 0 bases, J lost 0 bases, and 12 bases lay in between.

This clonotype was seen ten or more times. The V and J genes are TRBV15 and TRBJ1-5; D unclear. The germline V gene has CDR1 LNHNV and CDR2 YYDKDF (reference sequence). The CDR3 runs to 14 residues. Deletions cut 0 bases from V and 7 bases from J, with 10 bases between. The CDR3 loop is CATSREGEAQPQHF. Here the CDR3 DNA reads TGTGCCACCAGCAGAGAGGGTGAGGCCCAGCCCCAGCATTTT.

This clonotype was counted at least ten times. The chain combines TRBV20-1 with TRBJ2-7, with 10 bases identical to TRBD2. CDR3 length: 19 residues. V lost 0 bases, J lost 1 base, and 15 bases stayed unmatched. Germline-derived CDR1 and CDR2 are DFQATT and SNEGSKA (reference sequence). CDR3 amino acids: CSARDVWSLAGAGSYEQYF. The DNA of the CDR3 is TGCAGTGCTAGAGATGTTTGGTCGCTAGCGGGAGCAGGTTCCTACGAGCAGTACTTC.

This clonotype appeared a few times. The J gene is TRBJ1-3, the V gene TRBV29-1, with 9 nucleotides matching TRBD1. Germline V gene sequence: CDR1 SQVTM, CDR2 ANQGSEA. There are 13 residues in the CDR3. V shed 6 bases and J 3 bases; nucleotides not matched to a gene: 3. CDR3 coding DNA: TGCAGCGTGAGGGACAGGGATGGAAACACCATATATTTT. Amino acid sequence: CSVRDRDGNTIYF.

This chain joins TRBV27 and TRBJ2-6, with D hard to call. CDR3 length equals 19 residues. The germline CDR1 and CDR2 sequences are MNHEY and SMNVEV (reference sequence). V lost 3 bases and J 0 bases, leaving 18 bases between the germline ends. The CDR3: CASSFFAPALTSGANVLTF. DNA of the CDR3: TGTGCCAGCAGTTTTTTCGCCCCTGCCCTCACCTCTGGGGCCAACGTCCTGACTTTC.